This T cell receptor (beta chain) was identified during a study of metastatic and nonmetastatic thyroid tumors. V gave up 5 bases and J gave up 5 bases, with 12 bases separating them. This CDR3 region has 13 residues. The germline V gene has CDR1 SGHTA and CDR2 FQGTGA. TCRdb reanalyzed the PCR reads via MiXCR. The table lists under 95,000 clones, around 9.1% of them singletons. Not a single patient had been given any form of treatment at any point before undergoing thyroid surgery. This TCR was sampled from a female donor with papillary thyroid cancer or a benign thyroid nodule (not recorded which). Some clones in this sample may be carry-over from other donors' samples. The sample comprised blood. V is TRBV7-3 and J is TRBJ2-5; D is ambiguous. CDR3 nucleotide sequence: TGTGCCAGCAGCCCAGCCAGGTCGGAGACCCAGTACTTC. This translates into CASSPARSETQYF.